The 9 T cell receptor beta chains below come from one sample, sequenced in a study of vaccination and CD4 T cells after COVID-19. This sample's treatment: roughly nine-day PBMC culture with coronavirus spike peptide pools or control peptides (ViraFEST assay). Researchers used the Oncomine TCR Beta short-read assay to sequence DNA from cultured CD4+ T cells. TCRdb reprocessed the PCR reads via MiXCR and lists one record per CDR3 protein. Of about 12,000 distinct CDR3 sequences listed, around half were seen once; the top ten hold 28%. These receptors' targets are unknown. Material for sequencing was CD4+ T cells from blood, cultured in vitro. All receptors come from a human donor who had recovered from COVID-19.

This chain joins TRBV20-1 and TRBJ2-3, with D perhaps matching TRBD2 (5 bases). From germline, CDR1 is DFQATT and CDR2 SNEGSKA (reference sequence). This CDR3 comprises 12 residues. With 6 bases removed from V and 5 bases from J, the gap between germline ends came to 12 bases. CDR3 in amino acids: CSARTQEDTQYF. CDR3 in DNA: TGCAGTGCCCGGACTCAAGAAGATACGCAGTATTTT.

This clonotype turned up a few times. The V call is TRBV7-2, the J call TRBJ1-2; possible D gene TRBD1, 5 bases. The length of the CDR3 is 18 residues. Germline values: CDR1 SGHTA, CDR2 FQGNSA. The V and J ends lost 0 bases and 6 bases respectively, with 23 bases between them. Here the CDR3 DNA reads TGTGCCAGCAGCTTAGCATCAAATTGGGGTATAGGGGTCAATGGCTACACCTTC. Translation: CASSLASNWGIGVNGYTF. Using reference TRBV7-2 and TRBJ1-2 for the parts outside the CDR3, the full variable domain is GAGVSQSPSNKVTEKGKDVELRCDPISGHTALYWYRQSLGQGLEFLIYFQGNSAPDKSGLPSDRFSAERTGGSVSTLTIQRTQQEDSAVYLCASSLASNWGIGVNGYTFGSGTRLTVV.

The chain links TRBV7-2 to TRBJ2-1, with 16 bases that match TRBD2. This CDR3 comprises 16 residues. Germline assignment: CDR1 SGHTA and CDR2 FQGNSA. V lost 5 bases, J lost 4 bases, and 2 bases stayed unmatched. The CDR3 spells CASSTGLAGGYNEQFF. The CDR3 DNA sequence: TGTGCCAGCAGCACGGGACTAGCGGGAGGGTACAATGAGCAGTTCTTC.

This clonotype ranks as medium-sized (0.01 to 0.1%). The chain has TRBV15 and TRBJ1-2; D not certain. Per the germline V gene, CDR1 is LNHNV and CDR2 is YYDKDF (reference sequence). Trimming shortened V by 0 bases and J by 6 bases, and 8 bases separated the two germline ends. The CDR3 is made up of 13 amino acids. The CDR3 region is CATSRERVDGYTF. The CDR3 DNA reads TGTGCCACCAGCAGAGAACGGGTTGATGGCTACACCTTC. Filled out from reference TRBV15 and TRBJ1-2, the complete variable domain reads DAMVIQNPRYQVTQFGKPVTLSCSQTLNHNVMYWYQQKSSQAPKLLFHYYDKDFNNEADTPDNFQSRRPNTSFCFLDIRSPGLGDTAMYLCATSRERVDGYTFGSGTRLTVV.

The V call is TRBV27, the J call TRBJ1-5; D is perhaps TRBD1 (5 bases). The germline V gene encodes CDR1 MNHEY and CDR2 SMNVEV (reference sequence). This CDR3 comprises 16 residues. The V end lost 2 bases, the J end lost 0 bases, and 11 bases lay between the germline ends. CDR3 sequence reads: CASSLTAGSSNQPQHF. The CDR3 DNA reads TGTGCCAGCAGTTTAACGGCAGGGAGTAGCAATCAGCCCCAGCATTTT.

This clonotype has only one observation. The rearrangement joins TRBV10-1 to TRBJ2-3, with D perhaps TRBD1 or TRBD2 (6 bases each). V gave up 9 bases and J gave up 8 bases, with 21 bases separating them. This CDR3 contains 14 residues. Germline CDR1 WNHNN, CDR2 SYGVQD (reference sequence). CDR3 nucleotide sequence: TGCGCCAGGGCTGGGCCTAGCGCCAGGGGTACGCAGTATTTT. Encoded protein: CARAGPSARGTQYF.

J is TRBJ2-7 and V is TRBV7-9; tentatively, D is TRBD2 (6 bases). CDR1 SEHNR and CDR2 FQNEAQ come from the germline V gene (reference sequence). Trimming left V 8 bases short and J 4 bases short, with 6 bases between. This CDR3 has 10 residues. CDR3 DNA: TGTGCCAGCGGGGGGTACGAGCAGTACTTC. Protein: CASGGYEQYF. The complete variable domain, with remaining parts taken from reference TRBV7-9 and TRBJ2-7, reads DTGVSQNPRHKITKRGQNVTFRCDPISEHNRLYWYRQTLGQGPEFLTYFQNEAQLEKSRLLSDRFSAERPKGSFSTLEIQRTEQGDSAMYLCASGGYEQYFGPGTRLTVT.

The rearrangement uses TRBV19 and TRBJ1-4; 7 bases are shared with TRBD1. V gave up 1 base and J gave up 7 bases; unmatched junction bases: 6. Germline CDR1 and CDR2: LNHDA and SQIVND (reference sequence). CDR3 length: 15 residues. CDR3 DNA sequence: TGTGCCAGTAGTATAGCAAAGGGGGCAGGTGAAAAACTGTTTTTT. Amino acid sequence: CASSIAKGAGEKLFF.

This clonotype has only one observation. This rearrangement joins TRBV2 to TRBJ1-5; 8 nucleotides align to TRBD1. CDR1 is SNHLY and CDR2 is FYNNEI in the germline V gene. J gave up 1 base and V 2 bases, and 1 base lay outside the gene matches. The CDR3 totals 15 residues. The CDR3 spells CASSEWDRSNQPQHF. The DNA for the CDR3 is TGTGCCAGCAGTGAATGGGACAGGAGCAATCAGCCCCAGCATTTT.